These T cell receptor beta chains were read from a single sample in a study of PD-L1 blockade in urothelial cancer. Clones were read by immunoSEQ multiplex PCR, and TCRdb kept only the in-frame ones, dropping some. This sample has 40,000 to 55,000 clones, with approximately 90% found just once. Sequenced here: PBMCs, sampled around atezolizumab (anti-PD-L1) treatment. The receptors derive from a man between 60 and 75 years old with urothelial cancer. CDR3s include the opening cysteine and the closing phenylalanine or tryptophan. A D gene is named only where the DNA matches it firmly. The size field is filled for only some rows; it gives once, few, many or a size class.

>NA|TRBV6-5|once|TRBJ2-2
TGTGCCAGCAGCCGACAGTCCGGGGAGCTGTTTTTT
CASSRQSGELFF
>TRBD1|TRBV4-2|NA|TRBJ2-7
TGTGCCAGCAGCCAACTTGGGACAGGGGGAAACGAGCAGTACTTC
CASSQLGTGGNEQYF
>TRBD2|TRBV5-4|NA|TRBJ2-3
TGTGCCAGCAGCTTGGCCAGGCGGGAGGGGAGGGATACGCAGTATTTT
CASSLARREGRDTQYF
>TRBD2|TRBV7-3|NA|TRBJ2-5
TGTGCCAGCAGCTCGGGACTAGCGGGGGTAGAGACCCAGTACTTC
CASSSGLAGVETQYF
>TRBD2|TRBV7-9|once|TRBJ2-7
TGTGCCAGTACGGGACTAGCGGGGGGGACCTACGAGCAGTACTTC
CASTGLAGGTYEQYF
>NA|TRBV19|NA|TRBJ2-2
TGTGCCAGTAGTGTGCTGAACAGGGCATCAGGGGAGCTGTTTTTT
CASSVLNRASGELFF
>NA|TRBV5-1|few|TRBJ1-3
TGCGCCAGCAGGAGGATCGAGGGTTCTGGAAACACCATATATTTT
CASRRIEGSGNTIYF
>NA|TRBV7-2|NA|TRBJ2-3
TGTGCCAGCAGCTTACAGGGAACAGATACGCAGTATTTT
CASSLQGTDTQYF
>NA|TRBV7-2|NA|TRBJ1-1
TGTGCCAGCAGCTTAGGGACAGTCAACACTGAAGCTTTCTTT
CASSLGTVNTEAFF
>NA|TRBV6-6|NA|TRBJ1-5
TGTGCCAGCAGCCCCAGGGATCAGCCCCAGCATTTT
CASSPRDQPQHF
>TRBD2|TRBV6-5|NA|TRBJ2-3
TGTGCCAGCAGGCTATACGGGAGGGGGGATACGCAGTATTTT
CASRLYGRGDTQYF
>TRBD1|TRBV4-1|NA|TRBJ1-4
TGCGCCAGCAGCCAACCCGACAGGGTCACTGAAAAACTGTTTTTT
CASSQPDRVTEKLFF
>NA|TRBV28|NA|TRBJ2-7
TGTGCCAGCAGTAGAGGGGGCGGGGGGCTTTACGAGCAGTACTTC
CASSRGGGGLYEQYF
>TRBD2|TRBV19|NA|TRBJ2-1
TGTGCCAGTAGTAGGAAACTAGCGGGAGGTGGGAATGAGCAGTTCTTC
CASSRKLAGGGNEQFF
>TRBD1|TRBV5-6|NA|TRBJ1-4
TGTGCCAGCAGCTTGCGGACAGGGGCCCGTGAAAAACTGTTTTTT
CASSLRTGAREKLFF
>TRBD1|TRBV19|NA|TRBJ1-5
TGTGCCAGTAGGAATAGTCCCGGGACAGGGAGTCAGCCCCAGCATTTT
CASRNSPGTGSQPQHF
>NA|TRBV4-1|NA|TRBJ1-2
TGCGCCAGCAGCCAAGATTCCAGGGCCAGTGGCTACACCTTC
CASSQDSRASGYTF
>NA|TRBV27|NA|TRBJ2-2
TGTGCCAGCAGCGACGATGGGAGGGGGACCGGGGAGCTGTTTTTT
CASSDDGRGTGELFF
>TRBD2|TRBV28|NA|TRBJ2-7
TGTGCCAGCAGTTCTGCCGGGACTAGCGGATCCTACGAGCAGTACTTC
CASSSAGTSGSYEQYF
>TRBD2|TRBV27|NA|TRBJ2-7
TGTGCCAGCAGTTCATATAGCGGGGGTTACGAGCAGTACTTC
CASSSYSGGYEQYF